The 17 T cell receptor beta chains below were found in one sample sequenced in a study of Ad26.COV2.S vaccination and SARS-CoV-2 variants. The treatment here: around 19 received Ad26.COV2.S at low or high dose, single or two shots; five or six received placebo; per-sample allocation not given. The investigators took samples on day 63 after the first vaccine or placebo injection. Sequenced by immunoSEQ multiplex PCR; TCRdb stores in-frame clones only, minus some. This table holds about 400,000 clones, around 92% found once. Sample: peripheral blood, taken in a trial of Ad26.COV2.S vaccine versus placebo. The receptors originated from a person aged 18-60 years who received the Ad26.COV2.S COVID-19 vaccine or a placebo.

CDR3 loop: CASISVYNSPLHF. For the CDR3, the DNA is TGTGCCAGCATTTCAGTCTATAATTCACCCCTCCACTTT. The chain carries TRBV2 and TRBJ1-6, with D unclear. Germline-derived CDR1 and CDR2 are SNHLY and FYNNEI. The CDR3 is 13 amino acids. V was shortened by 7 bases and J by 3 bases, with 7 bases between the two germline ends.

The chain links TRBV7-2 to TRBJ2-5; D not resolved. V lost 6 bases to trimming and J lost 3 bases, with 8 bases between them. Germline V gene data show CDR1 as SGHTA and CDR2 as FQGNSA. The CDR3 consists of 12 residues. The CDR3 loop reads CASSAAKETQYF. CDR3 bases: TGTGCCAGCAGTGCGGCCAAAGAGACCCAGTACTTC.

CDR3 region: CASSFGWSGKTEAFF. Written as DNA, the CDR3 is TGTGCCAGCAGCTTCGGTTGGTCAGGGAAAACTGAAGCTTTCTTT. The genes are TRBV7-9 and TRBJ1-1; TRBD1 is a possible D gene (5 bases). The V end was cut by 3 bases, the J end by 5 bases, with 16 bases between. This CDR3 has 15 residues. From germline, CDR1 is SEHNR and CDR2 FQNEAQ (reference sequence).

J is TRBJ1-4 and V is TRBV6-6, with TRBD1 identical over 7 bases. Looked up from germline, CDR1 is MNHNY and CDR2 is SVGAGI (reference sequence). This CDR3 has 19 amino acids. Trimming removed 5 bases from V and 0 bases from J; junction bases left unmatched: 15. CDR3 protein: CASSPWDRYQGATNEKLFF. DNA of the CDR3: TGTGCCAGCAGTCCCTGGGACAGATATCAGGGGGCAACTAATGAAAAACTGTTTTTT.

The CDR3 DNA sequence: TGTGCCACCAGCAGCCTTGGGACAGGGCGTATTAGTGGCTACACCTTC. This encodes CATSSLGTGRISGYTF. The J gene is TRBJ1-2, the V gene TRBV15; TRBD1 matches 9 bases. V lost 3 bases to trimming and J lost 7 bases; unmatched junction nucleotides: 12. Germline CDR1 LNHNV, CDR2 YYDKDF (reference sequence). This CDR3 is 16 amino acids long.

The chain uses TRBV6-5 and TRBJ2-7; D may correspond to TRBD1 or TRBD2 (5 bases each). This CDR3 is built from 12 residues. CDR1 and CDR2 (germline): MNHEY, SVGAGI. Trimming shortened V by 8 bases and J by 1 base, and 9 bases separated the two germline ends. CDR3 region: CASGGRSYEQYF. Here the CDR3 DNA reads TGTGCCAGCGGGGGACGGTCCTACGAGCAGTACTTC.

J is TRBJ2-2 and V is TRBV20-1, with 13 bases identical to TRBD2. The V and J ends lost 3 bases and 2 bases, in that order; junction bases with no gene match: 3. CDR3 size: 16 residues. Germline CDR1 DFQATT, CDR2 SNEGSKA (reference sequence). The DNA for the CDR3 is TGCAGTGCTAGTACTAGCGGGGGGGCAAACACCGGGGAGCTGTTTTTT. It codes for CSASTSGGANTGELFF.

The gene calls are TRBV27 and TRBJ2-7; D uncertain. CDR3 length: 13 amino acids. Between the trimmed V and J ends, which lost 6 bases and 9 bases, there was a span of 18 bases. From germline, CDR1 is MNHEY and CDR2 SMNVEV (reference sequence). The CDR3 nucleotides are TGTGCCAGCAGGGATAGGGTCCAGACACGGCAGTACTTC. Its protein product is CASRDRVQTRQYF.

The V call is TRBV30, the J call TRBJ2-7, with 7 bases aligning to TRBD1. This CDR3 region has 12 residues. The V gene's germline CDR1 is GTSNPN and CDR2 SVGIG (reference sequence). The J segment lost 7 bases and the V segment lost 4 bases, leaving 7 bases of the junction unmatched. CDR3 sequence reads: CAWNEGAVEQYF. CDR3 in DNA: TGTGCCTGGAATGAGGGGGCGGTTGAGCAGTACTTC.

J is TRBJ2-7 and V is TRBV5-6; 11 bases line up with TRBD1. V was pared by 4 bases and J by 4 bases, with 10 bases of the junction left unmatched. CDR3 length equals 16 residues. CDR1 SGHDT and CDR2 YYEEEE come from the germline V gene. The CDR3 DNA sequence: TGTGCCAGCAGCGGAACCACCGGGACAGGGGGTTACGAGCAGTACTTC. Amino acid sequence: CASSGTTGTGGYEQYF. The full variable domain, with the rest looked up from reference TRBV5-6 and TRBJ2-7, is DAGVTQSPTHLIKTRGQQVTLRCSPKSGHDTVSWYQQALGQGPQFIFQYYEEEERQRGNFPDRFSGHQFPNYSSELNVNALLLGDSALYLCASSGTTGTGGYEQYFGPGTRLTVT.

The chain is built from TRBV5-8 and TRBJ2-3; D gene unclear. V lost 0 bases and J 2 bases, leaving 4 bases between the germline ends. This CDR3 has 13 residues. From germline, CDR1 is SGHTS and CDR2 YDEGEE. CDR3 sequence: CASSLEITDTQYF. In DNA, the CDR3 is TGTGCCAGCAGCTTGGAGATCACAGATACGCAGTATTTT.

V usage is TRBV6-5 and J usage is TRBJ1-1; D is possibly TRBD1 (6 bases). This CDR3 is 15 amino acids long. Per the germline V gene, CDR1 is MNHEY and CDR2 is SVGAGI. The V end was cut by 6 bases, the J end by 2 bases, with 16 bases between. The CDR3 loop is CASSQPGGTNTEAFF. Here the CDR3 DNA reads TGTGCCAGCAGCCAACCGGGGGGGACAAACACTGAAGCTTTCTTT.

The chain joins TRBV10-3 to TRBJ1-1, with D maybe TRBD1 (5 bases). CDR1 and CDR2 from the germline V gene are ENHRY and SYGVKD. V was trimmed by 3 bases and J by 3 bases, leaving 8 bases between them. The CDR3 is 13 amino acids. The CDR3, as DNA: TGTGCCATCAGTGACAGGGATGACACTGAAGCTTTCTTT. Its protein is CAISDRDDTEAFF.

The J gene is TRBJ1-2, the V gene TRBV2; D might be TRBD1 (6 bases). V dropped 6 bases and J dropped 8 bases, with 19 bases sitting between them. Germline lookup yields CDR1 SNHLY and CDR2 FYNNEI. The CDR3 is 14 amino acids. DNA for the CDR3: TGTGCCAGCAGCGACACCCCCTTTCAGGGGGGCTACACCTTC. It translates to CASSDTPFQGGYTF.

This clone was detected only once. The same CDR3 can be traced to other DNA sequences in this sample. CDR3 amino acids: CASSQSSNQPQHF. The CDR3 DNA sequence: TGTGCCAGCAGCCAATCTAGCAATCAGCCCCAGCATTTT. The rearrangement uses TRBV14 and TRBJ1-5, with D hard to call. In germline, CDR1 is SGHDN, CDR2 FVKESK. CDR3 length equals 13 residues. V shed 2 bases and J shed 0 bases, with 2 bases lying between them. The full variable domain, in which reference TRBV14 and TRBJ1-5 provide the parts outside the CDR3, is EAGVTQFPSHSVIEKGQTVTLRCDPISGHDNLYWYRRVMGKEIKFLLHFVKESKQDESGMPNNRFLAERTGGTYSTLKVQPAELEDSGVYFCASSQSSNQPQHFGDGTRLSIL.

This chain uses TRBV6-5 with TRBJ1-2, with D hard to call. This CDR3 is built from 13 residues. Per the germline V gene, CDR1 is MNHEY and CDR2 is SVGAGI. The germline V and J ends were trimmed by 6 bases and 2 bases, with 10 bases remaining between them. The CDR3 DNA is TGTGCCAGCAGGTATGGACCCAACTATGGCTACACCTTC. Its protein is CASRYGPNYGYTF.

This chain uses TRBV7-2 with TRBJ2-7; 7 nucleotides line up with TRBD2. In germline, CDR1 is SGHTA, CDR2 FQGNSA. This CDR3 is built from 14 residues. Losses at the gene ends were 1 base for V and 3 bases for J; bases not matched to a gene: 3. CDR3 protein: CASSLGLADYEQYF. DNA of the CDR3: TGTGCCAGCAGCTTAGGGCTAGCGGACTACGAGCAGTACTTC.